These T cell receptor beta chains were read from a single sample in a study of cytotoxic CD8 clonotypes in ibrutinib-treated CLL. TCRdb's copy holds only in-frame clones and misses some; the assay was immunoSEQ multiplex PCR. In the table there are some 130,000 clones, about 78% of which are singletons. The sequencing used PBMCs, collected after 24 months of ibrutinib treatment. The receptors originated from a human donor with chronic lymphocytic leukemia. Both conserved end residues are part of each CDR3. D genes are given only for firm matches. Size values are once, few and many counts, or a class for expanded clones, and some rows have none.

>-|TRBV29-1|TRBJ2-7|-
CSGASAYEQYF
TGCAGCGGAGCCTCGGCCTACGAGCAGTACTTC
>-|TRBV27|TRBJ1-1|once
CASSFRVETEAFF
TGTGCCAGCAGTTTTCGGGTGGAAACTGAAGCTTTCTTT
>TRBD2|TRBV7-3|TRBJ2-1|-
CASSLGTSAHNEQFF
TGTGCCAGCAGCTTAGGGACTAGCGCCCACAATGAGCAGTTCTTC
>-|TRBV5-6|TRBJ1-1|few
CASSLAGHVAANTEAFF
TGTGCCAGCAGCTTGGCCGGACACGTGGCAGCGAACACTGAAGCTTTCTTT
>-|TRBV27|TRBJ1-1|-
CASRYPRVTEAFF
TGTGCCAGCAGGTACCCCAGGGTTACTGAAGCTTTCTTT
>-|TRBV5-4|TRBJ2-1|-
CASSLGPESSYNEQFF
TGTGCCAGCAGCCTTGGACCCGAAAGCTCCTACAATGAGCAGTTCTTC
>-|TRBV5-1|TRBJ2-7|-
CASSSGTGGYEQYF
TGCGCCAGCAGCTCAGGTACCGGGGGCTACGAGCAGTACTTC
>-|TRBV27|TRBJ1-1|-
CASSLWGGRTEAFF
TGTGCCAGCAGTTTATGGGGGGGAAGGACTGAAGCTTTCTTT
>TRBD1|TRBV29-1|TRBJ2-3|-
CSVEVGQGGETDTQYF
TGCAGCGTTGAAGTGGGACAGGGTGGGGAGACAGATACGCAGTATTTT
>-|TRBV6-5|TRBJ1-2|-
CAISVSGDEGYTF
TGTGCCATCAGTGTCTCGGGAGACGAGGGCTACACCTTC
>-|TRBV7-2|TRBJ1-6|-
CASSAGTSRTLHF
TGTGCCAGCAGCGCCGGGACCTCCCGCACCCTCCACTTT
>TRBD1|TRBV5-1|TRBJ1-1|-
CASSWGQAGTEAFF
TGCGCCAGCAGCTGGGGACAGGCCGGTACTGAAGCTTTCTTT
>-|TRBV10-3|TRBJ1-1|-
CAISDGGDPEAFF
TGTGCCATCAGTGACGGAGGGGACCCTGAAGCTTTCTTT
>TRBD2|TRBV2|TRBJ2-2|-
CASRGASGRAGTGELFF
TGTGCCAGCAGGGGGGCTAGCGGGAGGGCCGGGACCGGGGAGCTGTTTTTT
>TRBD2|TRBV5-4|TRBJ2-1|-
CASSPPSGRIGTEQFF
TGTGCCAGCAGCCCACCTAGCGGGAGGATAGGGACTGAGCAGTTCTTC
>-|TRBV9|TRBJ1-1|-
CASSPGRTLNTEAFF
TGTGCCAGCAGCCCCGGCCGTACCCTGAACACTGAAGCTTTCTTT
>-|TRBV7-2|TRBJ1-5|few
CASSTHALLSNQPQHF
TGTGCCAGCAGCACTCACGCACTGCTGAGCAATCAGCCCCAGCATTTT
>TRBD2|TRBV11-2|TRBJ2-7|-
CASSYGTKPDGTWGYEQYF
TGTGCCAGCAGCTACGGGACTAAACCTGACGGGACTTGGGGCTACGAGCAGTACTTC
>TRBD2|TRBV4-3|TRBJ2-3|-
CASSPVTSGGLGSQYF
TGCGCCAGCAGCCCCGTGACTAGCGGGGGGTTAGGATCGCAGTATTTT
>TRBD2|TRBV7-8|TRBJ2-3|many
CASTLTSGRDDTQYF
TGTGCCAGCACCCTGACTAGCGGCCGGGATGATACGCAGTATTTT
>TRBD1|TRBV4-2|TRBJ2-5|-
CASSRDRGLETQYF
TGTGCCAGCAGCCGGGACAGGGGGCTGGAGACCCAGTACTTC
>TRBD1|TRBV6-6|TRBJ1-1|-
CASSYSTGEAFF
TGTGCCAGCAGTTACTCGACAGGGGAAGCTTTCTTT
>-|TRBV4-2|TRBJ2-5|once
CASSQLQGFSQETQYF
TGTGCCAGCAGCCAGCTCCAGGGGTTTTCCCAAGAGACCCAGTACTTC
>TRBD2|TRBV7-2|TRBJ2-5|-
CASSFRRGVETQYF
TGTGCCAGCAGCTTTCGGCGGGGGGTCGAGACCCAGTACTTC
>-|TRBV7-9|TRBJ1-2|-
CASSPAGTVYGYTF
TGTGCCAGCAGCCCGGCCGGAACAGTCTATGGCTACACCTTC
>-|TRBV7-2|TRBJ2-1|-
CASSSHWETHNEQFF
TGTGCCAGCAGCTCCCATTGGGAGACTCACAATGAGCAGTTCTTC
>TRBD2|TRBV6-6|TRBJ2-1|-
CASSYHGTSGNEQFF
TGTGCCAGCAGTTACCACGGGACTAGTGGCAATGAGCAGTTCTTC
>-|TRBV5-1|TRBJ1-5|few
CASSLEVEGPQHF
TGCGCCAGCAGCTTGGAGGTTGAAGGACCCCAGCATTTT
>-|TRBV10-3|TRBJ2-3|-
CAISVTASDTQYF
TGTGCCATCAGTGTGACAGCATCAGATACGCAGTATTTT